The clone carrying this T cell receptor (beta chain) was counted many times. The data stem from a study of low-dose radiotherapy and immunotherapy resistance in tumors. Looking at the study overall: The patients were given nivolumab 240 mg every two weeks and ipilimumab 1 mg/kg every six weeks, through an intravenous route. Daily oral aspirin at 300 mg began on cycle 1 day 1 and lasted four cycles.

TRAV- and TRBV-specific primers were used for first-strand cDNA, which covered alpha and beta chains. With a V-primer adapter and a constant-region primer, TCRs were amplified for about 20 PCR cycles. mRNA, after isolation, was amplified by in vitro transcription. Via MiXCR, TCRdb re-called the reads, giving one row per CDR3 protein. The repertoire consists of 65,000 to 95,000 distinct CDR3 sequences, with 15% to 20% occurring once and the leading ten covering less than 1.5%. Time point here: after trial treatment. The treatment was: LDRT plus nivolumab, ipilimumab, low-dose cyclophosphamide and aspirin (RACIN trial). The donors' treatment consisted of nivolumab, ipilimumab, aspirin, low-dose cyclophosphamide and low-dose radiotherapy. The germline V gene has CDR1 SGHAT and CDR2 FQNNGV. This CDR3 has 16 amino acids. V was pared by 0 bases and J by 2 bases, with 3 bases of the junction left unmatched.

The sequence was collected from a male donor with prostate cancer. This material consisted of PBMCs, taken after low-dose radiotherapy plus immunotherapy. The chain uses TRBV11-2 and TRBJ2-7; TRBD1 agrees at 11 bases. The CDR3 sequence is CASSLDLDRGPYEQYF. CDR3 coding DNA: TGTGCCAGCAGCTTAGACCTGGACAGGGGGCCCTACGAGCAGTACTTC.